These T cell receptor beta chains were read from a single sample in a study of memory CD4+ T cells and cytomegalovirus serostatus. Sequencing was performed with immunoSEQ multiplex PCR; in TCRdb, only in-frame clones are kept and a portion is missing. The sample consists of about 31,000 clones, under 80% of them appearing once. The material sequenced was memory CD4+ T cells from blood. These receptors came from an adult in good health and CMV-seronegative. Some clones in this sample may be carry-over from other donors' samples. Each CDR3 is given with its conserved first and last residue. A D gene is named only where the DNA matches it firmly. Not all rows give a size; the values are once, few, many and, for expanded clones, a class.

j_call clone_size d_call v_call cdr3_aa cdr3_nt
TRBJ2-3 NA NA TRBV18 CASSPTDTQYF TGTGCCAGCTCACCGACAGATACGCAGTATTTT
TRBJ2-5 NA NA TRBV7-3 CASSELGEKGETQYF TGTGCCAGCAGCGAGCTCGGGGAGAAGGGGGAGACCCAGTACTTC
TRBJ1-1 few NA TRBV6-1 CACLREPNTEAFF TGTGCCTGTCTGAGGGAGCCGAACACTGAAGCTTTCTTT
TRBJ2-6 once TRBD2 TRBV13 CASSSLRGGDGANVLTF TGTGCCAGCAGCTCCCTTCGCGGGGGGGATGGGGCCAACGTCCTGACTTTC
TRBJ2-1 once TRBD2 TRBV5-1 CASSSGGQHNEQFF TGCGCCAGCAGCTCGGGGGGGCAACACAATGAGCAGTTCTTC
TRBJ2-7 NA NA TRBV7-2 CASSGQGGTYEQYF TGTGCCAGCAGTGGGCAGGGAGGCACCTACGAGCAGTACTTC
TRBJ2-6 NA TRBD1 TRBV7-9 CASSLRGTGHSGANVLTF TGTGCCAGCAGCTTAAGAGGGACAGGTCACTCTGGGGCCAACGTCCTGACTTTC
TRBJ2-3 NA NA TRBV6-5 CASTDRSATDTQYF TGTGCCAGCACCGACCGCAGTGCCACAGATACGCAGTATTTT
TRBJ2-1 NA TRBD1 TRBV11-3 CASSRRDRANEQFF TGTGCCAGCAGCCGCCGGGACAGGGCAAATGAGCAGTTCTTC
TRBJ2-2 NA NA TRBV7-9 CASSLPGANTGELFF TGTGCCAGCAGCCTCCCAGGGGCGAACACCGGGGAGCTGTTTTTT
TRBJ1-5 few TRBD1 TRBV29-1 CSVAVQGSNQPQHF TGCAGCGTTGCGGTACAGGGGAGCAATCAGCCCCAGCATTTT
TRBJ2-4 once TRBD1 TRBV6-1 CASSEYRTGGNIQYF TGTGCCAGCAGTGAATACCGGACAGGGGGAAACATTCAGTACTTC
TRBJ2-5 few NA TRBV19 CASSIVGPRQETQYF TGTGCCAGTAGTATAGTGGGGCCCCGACAAGAGACCCAGTACTTC
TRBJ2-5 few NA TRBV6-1 CASSERTRGKTQYF TGTGCCAGCAGTGAAAGAACCCGGGGGAAGACCCAGTACTTC
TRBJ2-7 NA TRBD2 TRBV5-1 CASSLDAGGGNNEQYF TGCGCCAGCAGCTTGGATGCGGGCGGGGGGAATAACGAGCAGTACTTC
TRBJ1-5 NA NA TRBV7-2 CASSLALGGDQPQHF TGTGCCAGCAGCTTAGCGCTTGGGGGTGACCAGCCCCAGCATTTT
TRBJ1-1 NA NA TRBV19 CASRGAMNTEAFF TGTGCCAGTAGGGGTGCGATGAACACTGAAGCTTTCTTT
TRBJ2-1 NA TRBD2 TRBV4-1 CASSQVRLAVYNEQFF TGCGCCAGCAGCCAAGTCCGGCTAGCGGTGTACAATGAGCAGTTCTTC
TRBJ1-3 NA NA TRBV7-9 CASSRDSGNTIYF TGTGCCAGCAGTCGGGATTCTGGAAACACCATATATTTT
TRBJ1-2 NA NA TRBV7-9 CASSLAEQDGYTF TGTGCCAGCAGCTTGGCAGAGCAGGATGGCTACACCTTC
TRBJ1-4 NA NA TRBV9 CASSVGPRNEKLFF TGTGCCAGCAGCGTGGGGCCGAGAAATGAAAAACTGTTTTTT
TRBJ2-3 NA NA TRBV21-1 CASSGWGSKGTDTQYF TGTGCCAGCAGCGGATGGGGTTCTAAGGGCACAGATACGCAGTATTTT
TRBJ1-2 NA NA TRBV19 CASSIDREYGYTF TGTGCCAGTAGTATTGACCGGGAGTATGGCTACACCTTC
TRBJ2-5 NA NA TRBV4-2 CASSRATQFGETQYF TGTGCCAGCAGCCGCGCCACGCAATTCGGGGAGACCCAGTACTTC
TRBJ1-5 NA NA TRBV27 CASSLSGYQPQHF TGTGCCAGCAGTTTATCCGGGTATCAGCCCCAGCATTTT
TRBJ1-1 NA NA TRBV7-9 CASSLDMNTEAFF TGTGCCAGCAGCTTAGATATGAACACTGAAGCTTTCTTT
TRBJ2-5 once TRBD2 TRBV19 CASSIARGGTETQYF TGTGCCAGTAGTATAGCCCGGGGGGGCACAGAGACCCAGTACTTC
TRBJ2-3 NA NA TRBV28 CASQPVGQQTSTDTQYF TGTGCCAGCCAGCCTGTAGGGCAGCAAACTAGCACAGATACGCAGTATTTT
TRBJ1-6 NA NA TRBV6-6 CASGGQDSPLHF TGTGCCAGCGGGGGGCAGGATTCACCCCTCCACTTT
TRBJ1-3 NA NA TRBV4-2 CASSSRWDSSGNTIYF TGTGCCAGCAGCAGTCGGTGGGATTCCTCTGGAAACACCATATATTTT
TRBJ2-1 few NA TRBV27 CASSLLSGRNEQFF TGTGCCAGCAGTTTATTAAGCGGTCGTAATGAGCAGTTCTTC
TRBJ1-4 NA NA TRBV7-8 CASSLSGKTLEKLFF TGTGCCAGCAGCTTGTCAGGGAAGACCCTTGAAAAACTGTTTTTT
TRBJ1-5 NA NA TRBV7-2 CATHADRDLNQPQHF TGTGCCACCCATGCGGACCGGGACCTCAATCAGCCCCAGCATTTT
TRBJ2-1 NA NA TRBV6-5 CASSYWGRQFF TGTGCCAGCAGTTACTGGGGGCGACAGTTCTTC
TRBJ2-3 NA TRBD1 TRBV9 CASSVVGQGAEGTQYF TGTGCCAGCAGCGTAGTGGGACAGGGGGCGGAGGGGACGCAGTATTTT
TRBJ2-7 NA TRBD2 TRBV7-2 CASSRLTGLAGYEQYF TGTGCCAGCAGCCGACTGACGGGACTAGCGGGGTATGAGCAGTACTTC
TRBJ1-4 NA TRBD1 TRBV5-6 CASRGQENEKLFF TGTGCCAGCAGGGGACAGGAGAATGAAAAACTGTTTTTT
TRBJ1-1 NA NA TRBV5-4 CASTSGVGWGNTEAFF TGTGCCAGCACCTCTGGAGTGGGATGGGGAAACACTGAAGCTTTCTTT
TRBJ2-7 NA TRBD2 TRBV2 CASSVERGASSEQYF TGTGCCAGCAGTGTTGAGCGGGGGGCCTCAAGCGAGCAGTACTTC
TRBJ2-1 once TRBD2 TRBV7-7 CASSLGLAGAYNEQFF TGTGCTAGCAGCTTAGGACTAGCGGGGGCCTACAATGAGCAGTTCTTC
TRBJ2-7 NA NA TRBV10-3 CAISESNIRGDYEQYF TGTGCCATCAGTGAGTCGAACATAAGAGGCGACTACGAGCAGTACTTC
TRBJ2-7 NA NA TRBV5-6 CASSPIDRTYEQYF TGTGCCAGCAGCCCCATTGACAGGACCTACGAGCAGTACTTC
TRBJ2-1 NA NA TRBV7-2 CASSLGLGQNEQFF TGTGCCAGCAGCCTGGGACTGGGCCAAAATGAGCAGTTCTTC